This entry features one TCR beta chain sequence. What it binds is not known. This sample is part of a study of cytomegalovirus exposure and HLA in healthy donors. Regarding the study as a whole: Common viral pathogens seemed, in a later analysis, to connect with several of the most significant clusters. There were 160 or so TCR beta chains listed as cytomegalovirus-associated. Reportedly, cytomegalovirus status was diagnosed with high sensitivity and specificity. With further analysis later on, most CMV-associated TCR beta chains appeared HLA-restricted.

Germline-derived CDR1 and CDR2 are SGHAT and FQNNGV. The junction had 5 bases not matched to a gene; V was cut back by 5 bases and J by 4 bases. The CDR3 runs to 15 residues. The PCR had 60 Vbeta and 13 Jbeta primers. Clones were read by immunoSEQ multiplex PCR, and TCRdb kept only the in-frame ones, dropping some. Of approximately 200,000 clones in the sample, approximately 85% are singletons; the top ten hold 6.5%. The chain carries TRBV11-2 and TRBJ2-3; 11 bases are a match to TRBD2. This clonotype originated in a woman aged 50 to 60 in good health and CMV-seropositive. The sample taken for sequencing was PBMCs. CDR3 sequence: CASSINSGRADTQYF. CDR3 DNA: TGTGCCAGCAGCATAAATAGCGGGAGGGCAGATACGCAGTATTTT.